Listed here is a single TCR beta chain. The germline CDR1 and CDR2 sequences are SQVTM and ANQGSEA. Unmatched junction bases numbered 17, after V lost 6 bases and J lost 3 bases. The CDR3 loop spans 16 amino acids. The data originate from a study of sequential checkpoint blockade in melanoma. This sample's treatment: randomized to nivolumab then ipilimumab (arm A) or the reverse (arm B). Libraries were prepared by immunoSEQ multiplex PCR; TCRdb keeps only in-frame clonotypes and omits some of them. The table includes 35,000 to 40,000 clones, about 30% detected once. The chain joins TRBV29-1 to TRBJ2-7, with 7 positions matching TRBD1. Source: tumor tissue (inferred from file names), taken from a patient given nivolumab and ipilimumab in sequence. The sequence derives from a human donor with melanoma. The CDR3 sequence is CSVKQGKGALGYEQYF. CDR3 bases: TGCAGCGTAAAACAGGGGAAGGGGGCTTTGGGCTACGAGCAGTACTTC.